This TCR beta chain originates from a study of blood T cells in healthy people across ages. Across the study: Per every two T cells, about one barcoded beta molecule was captured by template switching.

Together with a sample-barcoded 5' primer, a J-beta primer mix was included in a second PCR lasting about 6 to 11 cycles. Each CDR3 protein gets one entry after TCRdb re-called the 5' RACE reads with MiXCR. Of 870,000 or so distinct CDR3 sequences in the sample, around 30% were seen once. This clonotype was counted at least ten times. What it recognizes is unknown. Trimming took off 2 bases at V and 0 bases at J, with 17 bases between the two ends. The CDR3 covers 19 residues. Study findings and constraints: Leaving the PBMCs unsorted stopped any conclusive comparison of naive versus antigen-experienced cells.

The clonotype was recovered from a woman older than 75 in good health. The sample comprised blood. J is TRBJ2-6 and V is TRBV12-3 or TRBV12-4; D possibly corresponds to TRBD2 (6 bases). CDR3: CASSLLLGLGGSGANVLTF. The CDR3 coding sequence is TGTGCCAGCAGTTTATTGTTGGGACTCGGGGGCTCTGGGGCCAACGTCCTGACTTTC.